A single sample gave rise to the 26 T cell receptor beta chains below, sequenced in a study of blood T cell repertoires in COVID-19. The protocol was immunoSEQ multiplex PCR, while the TCRdb copy is restricted to in-frame clones and leaves out a portion. Here the sample spans 95,000 to 120,000 clones, around 84% being singletons. Sequencing was carried out using peripheral blood. All receptors come from a woman aged 40 to 50 with acute or convalescent COVID-19.

The gene calls are TRBV6-2 or TRBV6-3 and TRBJ2-7; 10 bases match TRBD2. This CDR3 has 18 residues. After removal of 6 bases from V and 0 bases from J, the junction contained 14 bases not matched to a gene. Germline V gene sequence: CDR1 MNHEY, CDR2 SVGEGT. CDR3: CASSPASGGYVSSYEQYF. The CDR3 DNA is TGTGCCAGCAGCCCAGCTAGCGGGGGCTATGTGAGCTCCTACGAGCAGTACTTC.

This clone was picked up a small number of times. V is TRBV7-2 and J is TRBJ2-1; D is unresolved. This CDR3 is built from 12 residues. V dropped 5 bases and J dropped 6 bases, with 8 bases sitting between them. The germline CDR1 and CDR2 sequences are SGHTA and FQGNSA. CDR3 nucleotide sequence: TGTGCCAGCAGCCGCCAGCGCAATGAGCAGTTCTTC. Protein product: CASSRQRNEQFF.

This sequence joins TRBV2 and TRBJ1-2; TRBD1 matches 7 bases. This CDR3 has 14 residues. J lost 8 bases, V lost 5 bases, and 11 bases had no gene match. Germline values: CDR1 SNHLY, CDR2 FYNNEI. CDR3 protein: CASSKIYRGQGYTF. The CDR3 nucleotides are TGTGCCAGCAGTAAGATCTACAGGGGACAGGGCTACACCTTC.

The chain couples TRBV9 to TRBJ1-2, with D unresolved. The CDR3 is 14 amino acids. Trimming stripped 0 bases from V and 2 bases from J, with 8 bases between. Germline V gene data show CDR1 as SGDLS and CDR2 as YYNGEE. For the CDR3, the DNA is TGTGCCAGCAGCGTAGGGGAGTTAAACTATGGCTACACCTTC. It codes for CASSVGELNYGYTF.

This chain connects TRBV4-3 to TRBJ1-2; 8 bases fit TRBD1. The V and J ends lost 4 bases and 4 bases, in that order; junction bases with no gene match: 8. CDR1 is LGHNA, CDR2 YSLEER, per germline. This CDR3 comprises 15 residues. The CDR3 reads CASSPVAGTGYGYTF. CDR3 DNA: TGCGCCAGCAGCCCGGTAGCAGGGACAGGCTATGGCTACACCTTC.

The chain links TRBV6-6 to TRBJ2-7; TRBD2 matches at 9 bases. The J segment lost 5 bases and the V segment lost 8 bases, leaving 7 bases of the junction unmatched. The CDR3 spans 13 residues. Germline assignment: CDR1 MNHNY and CDR2 SVGAGI (reference sequence). This CDR3 is CASLLAGWDEQYF. In DNA form, the CDR3 reads TGTGCCAGCCTTCTAGCGGGGTGGGACGAGCAGTACTTC.

The chain has TRBV4-3 and TRBJ2-3; 9 bases map to TRBD2. CDR1 and CDR2 from the germline V gene are LGHNA and YSLEER. The CDR3 consists of 20 residues. J was trimmed by 5 bases and V by 0 bases; bases with no gene match: 18. This CDR3 is CASSQESRAGGRDVIDTQYF. The DNA of the CDR3 is TGCGCCAGCAGCCAAGAGAGTAGAGCGGGGGGCCGCGACGTCATAGATACGCAGTATTTT.

The rearrangement joins TRBV19 to TRBJ1-1; D perhaps matches TRBD1 (6 bases). The CDR3 loop spans 16 amino acids. V was pared by 7 bases and J by 1 base, with 19 bases between. The V gene's germline CDR1 is LNHDA and CDR2 SQIVND (reference sequence). CDR3 in DNA: TGTGCCAGTATGGACAGAAACTCCCCCCCGAACACTGAAGCTTTCTTT. Translated: CASMDRNSPPNTEAFF.

The chain uses TRBV5-1 and TRBJ2-7, with TRBD2 as a possible D gene (6 bases). Trimming cost V 1 base and J 7 bases, with 15 bases left between them. This CDR3 region has 14 residues. CDR1 and CDR2 (germline): SGHRS, YFSETQ. CDR3 amino acids: CASSLMPGEMEQYF. CDR3 DNA sequence: TGCGCCAGCAGCTTGATGCCGGGAGAAATGGAGCAGTACTTC. Variable domain in full (rest from reference TRBV5-1 and TRBJ2-7): KAGVTQTPRYLIKTRGQQVTLSCSPISGHRSVSWYQQTPGQGLQFLFEYFSETQRNKGNFPGRFSGRQFSNSRSEMNVSTLELGDSALYLCASSLMPGEMEQYFGPGTRLTVT.

The V call is TRBV19, the J call TRBJ1-2; the match to TRBD1 covers 9 bases. With V trimmed by 0 bases and J by 5 bases, 4 bases remained unmatched. Germline V gene lookup returns CDR1 LNHDA and CDR2 SQIVND (reference sequence). There are 15 residues in the CDR3. The CDR3 sequence: CASSIDKDRGYGYTF. The CDR3 DNA sequence: TGTGCCAGTAGTATAGACAAGGACAGGGGTTATGGCTACACCTTC.

V and J are TRBV19 and TRBJ2-7, with TRBD1 matching 7 bases. This CDR3 region has 14 residues. The ends lost 7 bases at V and 2 bases at J; junction bases unmatched: 8. Germline assignment: CDR1 LNHDA and CDR2 SQIVND (reference sequence). The CDR3 spells CASIPTGKAYEQYF. The CDR3 DNA follows: TGTGCCAGTATTCCGACAGGGAAGGCCTACGAGCAGTACTTC.

The chain links TRBV2 to TRBJ2-3; 7 nucleotides align to TRBD2. The germline V gene has CDR1 SNHLY and CDR2 FYNNEI. The CDR3 runs 15 residues. After removal of 6 bases from V and 4 bases from J, the junction contained 10 bases not matched to a gene. CDR3 sequence: CASRRGRVEADTQYF. The CDR3 DNA is TGTGCCAGCAGACGGGGGAGGGTAGAGGCAGATACGCAGTATTTT.

The chain employs TRBV9 and TRBJ2-3, with D maybe TRBD2 (6 bases). Germline V gene data show CDR1 as SGDLS and CDR2 as YYNGEE. Trimming shortened V by 4 bases and J by 3 bases, and 18 bases separated the two germline ends. The CDR3 has 16 residues. This CDR3 reads CASSPDGRGNTDTQYF. CDR3 DNA sequence: TGTGCCAGCAGCCCGGATGGACGGGGGAATACAGATACGCAGTATTTT.

The chain is built from TRBV2 and TRBJ1-5, with a tentative D call TRBD1 (5 bases). V lost 2 bases and J lost 2, with 13 bases in between. This CDR3 contains 16 residues. Germline CDR1 and CDR2: SNHLY and FYNNEI. The CDR3 DNA reads TGTGCCAGCAGTGAACAGGGTATCTTAGGCAATCAGCCCCAGCATTTT. It translates to CASSEQGILGNQPQHF. The whole variable domain, remainder taken from reference TRBV2 and TRBJ1-5, is EPEVTQTPSHQVTQMGQEVILRCVPISNHLYFYWYRQILGQKVEFLVSFYNNEISEKSEIFDDQFSVERPDGSNFTLKIRSTKLEDSAMYFCASSEQGILGNQPQHFGDGTRLSIL.

This clone was seen once. This chain connects TRBV14 to TRBJ2-7; D not certain. The CDR3 runs to 14 residues. From germline, CDR1 is SGHDN and CDR2 FVKESK. Deletions cut 4 bases from V and 2 bases from J, with 12 bases between. CDR3 nucleotides: TGTGCCAGCAGCCGAGCCGGGTTTACCTACGAGCAGTACTTC. Protein product: CASSRAGFTYEQYF.

The J gene is TRBJ2-3, the V gene TRBV6-2 or TRBV6-3, with 9 bases that match TRBD2. Trimming took 4 bases from V and 4 from J; bases not matched to a gene: 9. The CDR3 runs 16 residues. Looked up from germline, CDR1 is MNHEY and CDR2 is SVGEGT. CDR3 sequence (DNA): TGTGCCAGCAGTTCCCTCAGTAGGACTAGCGCAGATACGCAGTATTTT. Its protein product is CASSSLSRTSADTQYF.

The V call is TRBV5-6, the J call TRBJ2-3; 7 bases fit TRBD1. V was clipped by 5 bases and J by 2 bases; unmatched bases: 17. The CDR3 is 18 amino acids. Germline CDR1 SGHDT, CDR2 YYEEEE. This CDR3 is CASSHRQGTGFVTDTQYF. The CDR3 bases are TGTGCCAGCAGTCACCGACAGGGAACTGGGTTTGTCACAGATACGCAGTATTTT.

V gene TRBV9 combines with J gene TRBJ2-1; D not certain. Trimming stripped 5 bases from V and 0 bases from J, with 15 bases between. Germline CDR1 reads SGDLS; CDR2 reads YYNGEE. The CDR3 is 16 amino acids. The chain's CDR3 is CASSETDLSSYNEQFF. CDR3 nucleotide sequence: TGTGCCAGCAGTGAGACTGATTTAAGCTCCTACAATGAGCAGTTCTTC.

CDR3 sequence (DNA): TGTGCCAGCAGTTCAACAGGGTCGTCTCGTGGCTACACCTTC. It translates to CASSSTGSSRGYTF. The rearrangement links TRBV6-5 to TRBJ1-2, with TRBD1 as a possible D gene (6 bases). Germline assignment: CDR1 MNHEY and CDR2 SVGAGI. The V end was cut by 4 bases, the J end by 7 bases, with 16 bases between. The CDR3 consists of 14 residues.

V usage is TRBV11-3 and J usage is TRBJ2-7; D possibly corresponds to TRBD1 (5 bases). This CDR3 is 15 amino acids long. V shed 4 bases and J shed 5 bases, with 18 bases lying between them. Germline V lookup: CDR1 SGHNT, CDR2 YENEEA. CDR3 loop: CASSSARVPTHEQYF. DNA for the CDR3: TGTGCCAGCAGCTCAGCCAGGGTCCCCACGCACGAGCAGTACTTC.

The chain couples TRBV7-7 to TRBJ2-2; 8 nucleotides match TRBD2. J gave up 6 bases and V 6 bases, and 9 bases lay outside the gene matches. The CDR3 runs to 15 residues. Germline values: CDR1 SSHAT, CDR2 FNYEAQ (reference sequence). The CDR3 loop reads CASRPAGDLAGELFF. The CDR3 DNA is TGTGCCAGCAGACCAGCGGGGGATTTGGCCGGGGAGCTGTTTTTT. Variable domain in full (rest from reference TRBV7-7 and TRBJ2-2): GAGVSQSPRYKVTKRGQDVTLRCDPISSHATLYWYQQALGQGPEFLTYFNYEAQPDKSGLPSDRFSAERPEGSISTLTIQRTEQRDSAMYRCASRPAGDLAGELFFGEGSRLTVL.

This clone was observed a single time. The rearrangement joins TRBV12-5 to TRBJ1-1; weak D call: TRBD1 (5 bases). The CDR3 contains 13 residues. Germline lookup yields CDR1 LGHNT and CDR2 FRNRAP. V dropped 3 bases and J dropped 2 bases, with 7 bases sitting between them. CDR3 sequence reads: CASGLQVNTEAFF. Here the CDR3 DNA reads TGTGCTAGTGGTTTACAGGTAAACACTGAAGCTTTCTTT.

The table lists this clone with a count of one. The chain is built from TRBV7-9 and TRBJ1-2; D unresolved. Trimming removed 0 bases at V and 1 base at J, with 6 bases between. Germline-derived CDR1 and CDR2 are SEHNR and FQNEAQ (reference sequence). This CDR3 region has 14 residues. The CDR3 is CASSLAGHNYGYTF. DNA for the CDR3: TGTGCCAGCAGCTTAGCTGGCCATAACTATGGCTACACCTTC.

The chain is built from TRBV7-6 and TRBJ2-2, with 9 bases identical to TRBD2. CDR3 length: 15 residues. V shed 6 bases and J 2 bases; nucleotides not matched to a gene: 4. From germline, CDR1 is SGHVS and CDR2 FNYEAQ. The DNA of the CDR3 is TGTGCCAGCAGTCGACTAGCGGTAAACACCGGGGAGCTGTTTTTT. Translated, it gives CASSRLAVNTGELFF.

The J gene is TRBJ2-3, the V gene TRBV6-6; D might be TRBD1 (6 bases). V was trimmed by 7 bases and J by 6 bases, leaving 8 bases between them. Germline V gene lookup returns CDR1 MNHNY and CDR2 SVGAGI (reference sequence). CDR3 length: 11 residues. CDR3 sequence (DNA): TGTGCCAGCACAGGGGTGGATACGCAGTATTTT. It yields the protein CASTGVDTQYF.

The CDR3 reads CASSQAGGFEQYF. The DNA for the CDR3 is TGTGCCAGCAGCCAAGCCGGAGGGTTCGAGCAGTACTTC. The J gene is TRBJ2-7, the V gene TRBV3-1 (or the pseudogene TRBV3-2), with a tentative D call TRBD2 (6 bases). Looked up from germline, CDR1 is LGHDT and CDR2 is YNNKEL (reference sequence). The CDR3 is 13 residues long. Trimming stripped 1 base from V and 6 bases from J, with 10 bases between.